The 23 T cell receptor beta chains given below trace back to one sample, sequenced in a study of CD8 T cells in ankylosing spondylitis. Their recognized antigens are unknown. Each CDR3 protein is one row after TCRdb ran MiXCR on the 5' RACE reads. Of 650,000 to 800,000 distinct CDR3 sequences listed, around a fifth were seen once; the top ten hold about a fifth. Findings and caveats of the study: Ankylosing spondylitis blood appeared to be characterized by a TCR beta motif of several highly homologous variants.

Sequences were obtained from blood, either unsorted or a sorted T cell fraction (not recorded which). The origin of the receptors is a male donor with ankylosing spondylitis.

This chain joins TRBV6-2 or TRBV6-3 and TRBJ2-7; D is perhaps TRBD1 (6 bases). Germline CDR1 and CDR2: MNHEY and SVGEGT. Trimming left V 5 bases short and J 2 bases short, with 13 bases between. CDR3 length equals 14 residues. The chain's CDR3 is CASSAQGRTYEQYF. In nucleotides, the CDR3 is TGTGCCAGCAGTGCACAGGGTCGGACCTACGAGCAGTACTTC.

This clonotype came up a few times. The J gene is TRBJ2-7, the V gene TRBV29-1; D is possibly TRBD1 or TRBD2 (6 bases each). Germline loops: CDR1 SQVTM, CDR2 ANQGSEA. This CDR3 contains 12 residues. V lost 6 bases and J lost 3, with 12 bases in between. Here the CDR3 reads CSVGGTRYEQYF. The CDR3 DNA follows: TGCAGCGTAGGCGGGACACGCTACGAGCAGTACTTC.

This clonotype was seen more than once but under ten times. The V call is TRBV29-1, the J call TRBJ2-7; D may match TRBD1 or TRBD2 (6 bases each). CDR3 length: 14 residues. Germline lookup yields CDR1 SQVTM and CDR2 ANQGSEA. V lost 1 base to trimming and J lost 2 bases, with 12 bases between them. CDR3 DNA sequence: TGCAGCGTTGAAGCCGGGGGCGATGCCTACGAGCAGTACTTC. Translation: CSVEAGGDAYEQYF.

The chain combines TRBV18 with TRBJ2-2; the D is unclear. Per the germline V gene, CDR1 is KGHSH and CDR2 is LQKENI. The CDR3 loop spans 18 amino acids. V gave up 2 bases and J gave up 1 base, with 17 bases separating them. CDR3 region: CASSPTSDTRLNTGELFF. CDR3 coding DNA: TGTGCCAGCTCACCAACCTCCGACACCCGCCTGAACACCGGGGAGCTGTTTTTT.

This clonotype showed up just a few times. The chain employs TRBV29-1 and TRBJ2-7, with unresolved D. V gave up 4 bases and J gave up 4 bases, with 11 bases separating them. Germline CDR1 reads SQVTM; CDR2 reads ANQGSEA. The CDR3 sequence is 12 residues long. The CDR3 bases are TGCAGCGTTGTCCTAGGTGGGTACGAGCAGTACTTC. Translating gives CSVVLGGYEQYF.

This clonotype came up many times. The chain uses TRBV5-1 and TRBJ2-2; TRBD2 agrees at 7 bases. Germline-derived CDR1 and CDR2 are SGHRS and YFSETQ. The J segment lost 5 bases and the V segment lost 4 bases, leaving 5 bases of the junction unmatched. The CDR3 length is 14 residues. The CDR3 nucleotides are TGCGCCAGCAGCATGGGACTACAGACCGGGGAGCTGTTTTTT. Its translation: CASSMGLQTGELFF.

This clonotype was detected ten times or more. The V call is TRBV5-1, the J call TRBJ1-2; D might be TRBD1 (6 bases). CDR1 SGHRS and CDR2 YFSETQ come from the germline V gene. Trimming cost V 3 bases and J 2 bases, with 8 bases left between them. CDR3 length: 13 amino acids. The CDR3 loop is CASSSTGNYGYTF. CDR3 nucleotide sequence: TGCGCCAGCAGCTCGACAGGCAACTATGGCTACACCTTC.

The genes are TRBV10-2 and TRBJ1-1; tentative D call: TRBD1 (6 bases). CDR1 and CDR2 from the germline V gene are WSHSY and SAAADI. This CDR3 has 12 amino acids. Trimming stripped 4 bases from V and 8 bases from J, with 11 bases between. Here the CDR3 DNA reads TGCGCCAGCAGTGGGGGACAACCAGAAGCTTTCTTT. As protein: CASSGGQPEAFF.

This clonotype was seen a handful of times. This chain links TRBV12-3 or TRBV12-4 with TRBJ1-1; no definite D call. The length of the CDR3 is 12 residues. The ends were cut back, 2 bases at V and 6 bases at J, with 7 bases in the middle. The CDR3 loop is CASSLRFAEAFF. The CDR3 DNA follows: TGTGCCAGCAGTTTACGTTTTGCTGAAGCTTTCTTT.

This clonotype was counted at least ten times. This chain connects TRBV3-1 to TRBJ2-1; 12 bases match TRBD2. Looked up from germline, CDR1 is LGHDT and CDR2 is YNNKEL (reference sequence). The length of the CDR3 is 17 residues. V shed 3 bases and J 7 bases; nucleotides not matched to a gene: 10. The CDR3 sequence: CASSQTFVTSGRNEQFF. CDR3 coding DNA: TGTGCCAGCAGCCAGACTTTCGTTACTAGCGGGAGGAATGAGCAGTTCTTC.

The J gene is TRBJ2-2, the V gene TRBV6-2 or TRBV6-3, with unresolved D. The CDR3 is made up of 15 amino acids. The ends were cut back, 1 base at V and 5 bases at J, with 11 bases in the middle. Germline V gives CDR1 MNHEY, CDR2 SVGEGT. Written as DNA, the CDR3 is TGTGCCAGCAGTTACTACGGCTTGGGGACCGGGGAGCTGTTTTTT. It is translated as CASSYYGLGTGELFF.

This clonotype has ten or more counts. The chain has TRBV27 and TRBJ2-1, with D maybe TRBD2 (6 bases). The length of the CDR3 is 12 residues. Trimming shortened V by 2 bases and J by 10 bases, and 9 bases separated the two germline ends. Germline V gene sequence: CDR1 MNHEY, CDR2 SMNVEV (reference sequence). CDR3 amino acids: CASSLGGREQFF. For the CDR3, the DNA is TGTGCCAGCAGTTTAGGAGGGAGAGAGCAGTTCTTC.

This clonotype has a handful of counts. The rearrangement links TRBV9 to TRBJ1-6; 8 bases line up with TRBD1. The CDR3 runs to 17 residues. The germline V gene encodes CDR1 SGDLS and CDR2 YYNGEE. With 0 bases clipped from V and 8 bases from J, the junction kept 10 bases outside the gene matches. CDR3: CASSVGPGGTGDSPLHF. The CDR3 region has the DNA TGTGCCAGCAGCGTAGGGCCCGGCGGGACAGGTGATTCACCCCTCCACTTT.

This chain joins TRBV7-2 and TRBJ2-5; 10 nucleotides line up with TRBD1. The V and J ends lost 1 base and 5 bases, in that order; junction bases with no gene match: 7. The length of the CDR3 is 16 residues. Looked up from germline, CDR1 is SGHTA and CDR2 is FQGNSA. Written as DNA, the CDR3 is TGTGCCAGCAGCTTAGTTTGGACAGGGGGGCGGGAGACCCAGTACTTC. Protein product: CASSLVWTGGRETQYF.

This clonotype appeared a few times. This chain uses TRBV9 with TRBJ2-1; TRBD1 matches at 10 bases. The CDR3 is 16 amino acids. CDR1 SGDLS and CDR2 YYNGEE come from the germline V gene. The J segment lost 3 bases and the V segment lost 3 bases, leaving 6 bases of the junction unmatched. In nucleotides, the CDR3 is TGTGCCAGCAGCGCACCCGGGACAGGGGACTACAATGAGCAGTTCTTC. As protein: CASSAPGTGDYNEQFF.

V is TRBV6-6 and J is TRBJ1-1; tentatively, D is TRBD1 (5 bases). The CDR3 is 12 amino acids. In germline, CDR1 is MNHNY, CDR2 SVGAGI (reference sequence). The germline V and J ends were trimmed by 7 bases and 8 bases, with 14 bases remaining between them. The CDR3 sequence is CASTPSTVEAFF. The CDR3 bases are TGTGCCAGCACCCCTTCGACAGTCGAAGCTTTCTTT.

The rearrangement joins TRBV4-2 to TRBJ1-2, with D uncertain. The V end was cut by 4 bases, the J end by 3 bases, with 3 bases between. The CDR3 is made up of 11 amino acids. The V gene's germline CDR1 is LGHNA and CDR2 YNFKEQ. DNA of the CDR3: TGTGCCAGCAGCCTAGACTATGGCTACACCTTC. Encoded protein: CASSLDYGYTF.

This chain connects TRBV5-5 to TRBJ1-6; 7 bases match TRBD1. V lost 3 bases and J lost 6; bases outside the gene matches: 6. The CDR3 covers 15 residues. Germline-derived CDR1 and CDR2 are SGHKS and YYEKEE (reference sequence). CDR3: CASSWNRDSNSPLHF. The CDR3 DNA is TGTGCCAGCAGCTGGAACCGGGACAGTAATTCACCCCTCCACTTT.

This sequence joins TRBV7-6 and TRBJ2-6, with D uncertain. V was pared by 5 bases and J by 0 bases, with 11 bases between. Germline CDR1 is SGHVS and CDR2 is FNYEAQ. The CDR3 consists of 16 residues. CDR3 amino acids: CASSARLNSGANVLTF. The DNA of the CDR3 is TGTGCCAGCAGCGCGCGACTCAACTCTGGGGCCAACGTCCTGACTTTC.

The rearrangement joins TRBV9 to TRBJ2-5; TRBD1 matches at 9 bases. V dropped 3 bases and J dropped 7; count of bases not matched to a gene: 10. CDR1 SGDLS and CDR2 YYNGEE come from the germline V gene. There are 15 residues in the CDR3. In DNA form, the CDR3 reads TGTGCCAGCAGCGAGGGGGGACAGGGAAAGAGGACCCAGTACTTC. Translating it yields CASSEGGQGKRTQYF.

The gene calls are TRBV12-3 or TRBV12-4 and TRBJ2-7; 7 bases match TRBD1. The CDR3 has 12 residues. The junction had 3 bases not matched to a gene; V was cut back by 10 bases and J by 0 bases. CDR3 DNA sequence: TGTGCCACCCGGGACAGCTCCTACGAGCAGTACTTC. It encodes CATRDSSYEQYF.

The chain has TRBV11-3 and TRBJ2-7, with D possibly matching TRBD2 (5 bases). Looked up from germline, CDR1 is SGHNT and CDR2 is YENEEA. The V and J ends lost 5 bases and 5 bases respectively, with 10 bases between them. This CDR3 has 12 residues. CDR3 protein: CASSPGVNEQYF. CDR3 in DNA: TGTGCCAGCAGCCCCGGGGTGAACGAGCAGTACTTC.

J is TRBJ1-5 and V is TRBV7-2, with D maybe TRBD1 (6 bases). The CDR3 spans 14 residues. V shed 6 bases and J shed 2 bases, with 11 bases lying between them. Germline V CDR1 and CDR2: SGHTA, FQGNSA. CDR3 sequence reads: CASSDPGGNQPQHF. CDR3 coding DNA: TGTGCCAGCAGTGATCCAGGGGGCAATCAGCCCCAGCATTTT. Full variable domain (outside the CDR3, taken from reference TRBV7-2 and TRBJ1-5): GAGVSQSPSNKVTEKGKDVELRCDPISGHTALYWYRQSLGQGLEFLIYFQGNSAPDKSGLPSDRFSAERTGGSVSTLTIQRTQQEDSAVYLCASSDPGGNQPQHFGDGTRLSIL.